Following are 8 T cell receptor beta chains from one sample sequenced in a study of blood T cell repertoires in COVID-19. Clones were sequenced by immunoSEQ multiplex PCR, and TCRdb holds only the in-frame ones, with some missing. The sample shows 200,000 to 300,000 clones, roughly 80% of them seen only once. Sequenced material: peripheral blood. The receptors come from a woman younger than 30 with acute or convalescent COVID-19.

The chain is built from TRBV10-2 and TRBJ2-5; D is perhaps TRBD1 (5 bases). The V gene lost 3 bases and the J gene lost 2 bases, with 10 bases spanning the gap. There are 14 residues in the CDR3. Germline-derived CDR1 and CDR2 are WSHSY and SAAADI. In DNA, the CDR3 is TGCGCCAGCAGTGAAAGACAGCCACAAGAGACCCAGTACTTC. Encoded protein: CASSERQPQETQYF.

This chain's CDR3 is CASSPTLDRGYQPQHF. CDR3 DNA: TGTGCCAGCAGCCCCACCCTTGACAGGGGATATCAGCCCCAGCATTTT. This chain connects TRBV5-5 to TRBJ1-5, with 8 bases matching TRBD1. The CDR3 length is 16 residues. V shed 4 bases and J 5 bases; nucleotides not matched to a gene: 11. Germline V gene sequence: CDR1 SGHKS, CDR2 YYEKEE (reference sequence).

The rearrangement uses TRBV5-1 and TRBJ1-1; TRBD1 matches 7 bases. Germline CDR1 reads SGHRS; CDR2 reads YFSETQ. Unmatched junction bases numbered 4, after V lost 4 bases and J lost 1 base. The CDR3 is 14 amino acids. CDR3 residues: CASSTDRANTEAFF. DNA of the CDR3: TGCGCCAGCAGCACTGACAGGGCGAACACTGAAGCTTTCTTT.

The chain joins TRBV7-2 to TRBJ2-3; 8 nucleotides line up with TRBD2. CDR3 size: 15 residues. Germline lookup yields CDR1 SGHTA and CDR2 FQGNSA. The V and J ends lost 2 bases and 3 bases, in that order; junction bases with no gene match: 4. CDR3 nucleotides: TGTGCCAGCAGCTTACCAGGACTAGCTACAGATACGCAGTATTTT. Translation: CASSLPGLATDTQYF.

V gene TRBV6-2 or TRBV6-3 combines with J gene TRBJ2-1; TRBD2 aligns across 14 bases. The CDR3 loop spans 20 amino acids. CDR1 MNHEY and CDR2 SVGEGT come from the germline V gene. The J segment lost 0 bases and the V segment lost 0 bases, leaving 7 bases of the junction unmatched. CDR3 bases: TGTGCCAGCAGTTACTCCGCGGGACTAGCGGGGGTGAGCTCCTACAATGAGCAGTTCTTC. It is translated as CASSYSAGLAGVSSYNEQFF.

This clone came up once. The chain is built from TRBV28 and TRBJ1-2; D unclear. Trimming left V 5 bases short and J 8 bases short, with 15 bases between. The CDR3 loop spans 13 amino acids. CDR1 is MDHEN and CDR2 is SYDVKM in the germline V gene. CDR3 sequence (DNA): TGTGCCAGCAGTCCCCTCTACCCGTCGGGCTACACCTTC. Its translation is CASSPLYPSGYTF.

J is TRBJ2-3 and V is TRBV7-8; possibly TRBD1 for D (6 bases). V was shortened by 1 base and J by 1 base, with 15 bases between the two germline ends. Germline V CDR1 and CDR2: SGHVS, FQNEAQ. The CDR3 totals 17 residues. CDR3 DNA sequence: TGTGCCAGCAGCTTAGGTCAAGCAGGGGCCCGCACAGATACGCAGTATTTT. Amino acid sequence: CASSLGQAGARTDTQYF.

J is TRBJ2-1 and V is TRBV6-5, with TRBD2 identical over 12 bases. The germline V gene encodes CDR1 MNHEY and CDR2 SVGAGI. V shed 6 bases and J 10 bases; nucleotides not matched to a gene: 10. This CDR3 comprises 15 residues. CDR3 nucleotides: TGTGCCAGCAGCCAACTAGCGGGGGGCGAAAGGGAGCAGTTCTTC. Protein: CASSQLAGGEREQFF.